This TCR beta chain stems from a study of Graves' ophthalmopathy and Graves' hyperthyroidism. Study-level points and caveats: Most expanded clonotypes from thyroid (those above 0.001 frequency) were also found in blood.

About this clonotype itself: Its antigen remains unidentified. This may be a read error, as it is one base from a much larger clone.

Patients newly diagnosed with hyperthyroidism, under 2 months' duration, were aged 18 to 65, the study reports. TCR beta CDR3 amplification used RNA transcripts. RT-PCR with HTBI primers came first, then second-round multiplex PCR. TCRdb re-analysed the multiplex PCR reads in MiXCR, keeping a single row per CDR3 protein. The top ten hold around 10% of the sample, which has approximately 1.2 million distinct CDR3 sequences, 36% seen once. Sequenced input: peripheral blood or thyroid tissue (not recorded which). This TCR derives from an adult man with Graves' hyperthyroidism.

DNA for the CDR3: TGTGCCAGCAGGGGGGGACAGGGCTTTGGAACTGAAGCTTTCTTT. This translates into CASRGGQGFGTEAFF. This chain joins TRBV12-3 or TRBV12-4 and TRBJ1-1, with TRBD1 identical over 9 bases. The length of the CDR3 is 15 residues. Germline trimming cut 6 bases from V and 5 bases from J; bases unmatched to any gene: 10.